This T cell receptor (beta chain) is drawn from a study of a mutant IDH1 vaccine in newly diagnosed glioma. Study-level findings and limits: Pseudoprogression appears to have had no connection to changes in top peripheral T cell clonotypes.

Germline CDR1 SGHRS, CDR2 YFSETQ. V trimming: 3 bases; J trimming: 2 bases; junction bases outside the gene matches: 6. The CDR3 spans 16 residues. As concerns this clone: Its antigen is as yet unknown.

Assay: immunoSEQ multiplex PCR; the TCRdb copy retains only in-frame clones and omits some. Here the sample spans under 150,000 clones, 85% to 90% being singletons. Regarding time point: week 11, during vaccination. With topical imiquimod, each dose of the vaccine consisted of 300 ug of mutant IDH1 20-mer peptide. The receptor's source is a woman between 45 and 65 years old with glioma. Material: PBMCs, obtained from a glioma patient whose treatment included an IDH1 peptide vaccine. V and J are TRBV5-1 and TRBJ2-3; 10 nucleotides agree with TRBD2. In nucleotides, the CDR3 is TGCGCCAGCAGCTCGTCTAGCGGGGGTTACACAGATACGCAGTATTTT. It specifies CASSSSSGGYTDTQYF.